This T cell receptor (beta chain) was sequenced in a study of immune evolution from preneoplasia to lung adenocarcinoma. Study outcomes and limitations: Highest clonality occurred in KRAS-mutant, not EGFR-mutant or double wild-type, nodules. From normal lung to invasive adenocarcinoma, top clone frequencies appeared to decrease.

Concerning this clone: Its antigen is undetermined.

The V end was cut by 2 bases, the J end by 0 bases, with 12 bases between. The CDR3 runs to 16 residues. Using immunoSEQ multiplex PCR, the repertoire was profiled, and TCRdb retains in-frame clones only, with some absent. Of 1,700 or so clones in the sample, about three quarters were seen once. Sequencing used FFPE minimally invasive lung adenocarcinoma tissue. The source of this sequence is a person aged 55-80 years with lung adenocarcinoma. The chain combines TRBV5-3 with TRBJ1-3, with a possible D match to TRBD1 (6 bases). TRBV5-3 is an ORF, with its function uncertain. Here the CDR3 DNA reads TGTGCCAGAAGCTTCGCGACAGGTTCCTCTGGAAACACCATATATTTT. Translation gives CARSFATGSSGNTIYF.